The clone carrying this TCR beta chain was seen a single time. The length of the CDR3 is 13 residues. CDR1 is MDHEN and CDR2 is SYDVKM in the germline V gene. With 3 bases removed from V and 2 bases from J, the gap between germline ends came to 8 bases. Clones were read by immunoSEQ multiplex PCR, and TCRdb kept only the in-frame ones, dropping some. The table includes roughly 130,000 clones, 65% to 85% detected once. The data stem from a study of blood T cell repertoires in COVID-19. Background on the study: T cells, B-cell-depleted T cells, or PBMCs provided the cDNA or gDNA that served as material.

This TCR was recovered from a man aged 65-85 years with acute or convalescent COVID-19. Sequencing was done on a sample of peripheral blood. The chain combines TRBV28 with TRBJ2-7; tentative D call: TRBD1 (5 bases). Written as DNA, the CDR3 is TGTGCCAGCAGTTTGCAGGGAACCTACGAGCAGTACTTC. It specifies CASSLQGTYEQYF. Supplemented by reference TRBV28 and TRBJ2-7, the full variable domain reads DVKVTQSSRYLVKRTGEKVFLECVQDMDHENMFWYRQDPGLGLRLIYFSYDVKMKEKGDIPEGYSVSREKKERFSLILESASTNQTSMYLCASSLQGTYEQYFGPGTRLTVT.